A selection of T cell receptor beta chains follows, all from one sample in a study of blood T cell repertoires in COVID-19. Using immunoSEQ multiplex PCR, the repertoire was profiled, and TCRdb retains in-frame clones only, with some absent. The sample lists fewer than 200,000 clones, about nine tenths seen once, with around 9.5% in the top ten. The specimen sequenced was PBMCs or T cells enriched from blood (not recorded which). These receptors originate from a woman in her late teens or twenties who had recovered from COVID-19. CDR3s include the opening cysteine and the closing phenylalanine or tryptophan. Fields, in order: V gene, CDR3 length, J gene, D gene, CDR3 DNA, CDR3 protein. A D gene is named only where the DNA matches it firmly.

TRBV4-2	15	TRBJ2-1	TRBD2	TGTGCCAGCAGCCAAGGGAGGACTAGCGGGAGTGGAGAGTTCTTC	CASSQGRTSGSGEFF
TRBV6-2/TRBV6-3	11	TRBJ2-7	NA	TGTGCCAGCAGTCACTCCTACGAGCAGTACTTC	CASSHSYEQYF
TRBV24-1	13	TRBJ1-1	TRBD1	TGTGCCACCAGTGGGGACAGGGCGGCTGAAGCTTTCTTT	CATSGDRAAEAFF
TRBV21-1	16	TRBJ1-4	NA	TGTGCCAGCAGAAAAAGGGACAGGGGGCCTAATGAAAAACTGTTTTTT	CASRKRDRGPNEKLFF
TRBV7-7	16	TRBJ1-1	NA	TGTGCTAGCAGCTACAGAGCAGGGAACTCTATCCTGAATGCTTTCTTT	CASSYRAGNSILNAFF
TRBV28	15	TRBJ2-3	TRBD2	TGTGCCAGCCTTAACGCGGGAGGGGAGACGAATACGCAGTATTTT	CASLNAGGETNTQYF
TRBV10-3	18	TRBJ2-7	NA	TGTGCCATCAGTGAGTCGAAGTTGTTTGGGCAGTCCTTCTACGAGCAGTACTTC	CAISESKLFGQSFYEQYF
TRBV24-1	15	TRBJ2-3	TRBD1	TGTGCCACCAGTGATCGACGAGACAGGGCCGATACGCAGTATTTT	CATSDRRDRADTQYF
TRBV29-1	10	TRBJ1-1	NA	TGCAGCGCTGGGGGGACTGAAGCTTTCTTT	CSAGGTEAFF
TRBV29-1	14	TRBJ2-7	TRBD2	TGCAGCGTCCAGGGGGTAACTAGCGGGCTCGAGCAGTACTTC	CSVQGVTSGLEQYF